The entry below gives a single TCR beta chain sequence along with its context. The CDR3 covers 15 residues. Between the trimmed V and J ends, which lost 7 bases and 2 bases, there was a span of 17 bases. The germline gives CDR1 MDHEN, CDR2 SYDVKM. Clones were read by immunoSEQ multiplex PCR, and TCRdb kept only the in-frame ones, dropping some. The data show fewer than 250,000 clones, about 88% seen once. The data belong to a study of blood T cell repertoires in COVID-19. Study-level information: The cDNA or gDNA used as material had been derived from T cells, B-cell-depleted T cells, or PBMCs.

This TCR was sampled from a man in his sixties with acute or convalescent COVID-19. The specimen was peripheral blood. This chain connects TRBV28 to TRBJ1-2, with D maybe TRBD1 (5 bases). The CDR3 loop reads CASTSAGVRNYGYTF. The CDR3 region has the DNA TGTGCCAGCACCTCGGCGGGGGTTAGAAACTATGGCTACACCTTC.